This is a list of T cell receptor beta chains from one sample in a study of T cells after yellow fever vaccination. MiXCR, applied by TCRdb to the 5' RACE reads, yields one record per CDR3 protein. Of over 110,000 distinct CDR3 sequences listed, about 8% are singletons. The material was CD4+ T cells sorted from PBMCs, obtained 5 days after the yellow fever booster vaccination. Source of these receptors: a man aged 25 to 40 who received the YFV17D yellow fever vaccine. CDR3s include the opening cysteine and the closing phenylalanine or tryptophan. Each record gives: D gene, V gene, J gene, clone size, CDR3 DNA, CDR3 protein. The D gene is left open where the match is weak. Rows give clone size only sometimes, using once, few, many, or a class for an expanded clone.

-	TRBV6-1	TRBJ2-5	many	TGTGCCAGCATTGACCGGACGGACCGCCGGACCCAGTACTTC	CASIDRTDRRTQYF
TRBD2	TRBV25-1	TRBJ2-7	many	TGTGCCAGCAGTGAATTAGCGGGAGATAGCGAGCAGTACTTC	CASSELAGDSEQYF
-	TRBV5-4	TRBJ2-1	-	TGTGCCAGCAGGTATACAAACAGGGCCTACAATGAGCAGTTCTTC	CASRYTNRAYNEQFF
-	TRBV12-3/TRBV12-4	TRBJ2-2	many	TGTGCCAGCAGCCTTCTATCCGCCGGGGAGCTGTTTTTT	CASSLLSAGELFF
-	TRBV7-2	TRBJ1-2	few	TGTGCCAGCAGCTTACATCAGGGACCAACTACCGGCTACACCTTC	CASSLHQGPTTGYTF
TRBD2	TRBV28	TRBJ2-3	many	TGTGCCAGCAGTTTTCTAGCGGGCACCGAGTATTTT	CASSFLAGTEYF
-	TRBV20-1	TRBJ2-1	many	TGCAGTGCAGTAAGAAGGAGGGCCATCAGCGATGAGCAGTTCTTC	CSAVRRRAISDEQFF
TRBD1	TRBV7-2	TRBJ1-3	few	TGTGCCAGCAGCCGTGAGGGGGCGCGGGGAAACACCATATATTTT	CASSREGARGNTIYF
-	TRBV29-1	TRBJ2-1	-	TGCAGCGTTGTACGGGGGATTTACAGCTCCTACAATGAGCAGTTCTTC	CSVVRGIYSSYNEQFF
-	TRBV18	TRBJ2-7	many	TGTGCCAGCTCACCAGTCAGGGGGGGCTACGAGCAGTACTTC	CASSPVRGGYEQYF
TRBD2	TRBV10-3	TRBJ2-2	many	TGTGCCATCAGTGAAGCGGGAGGGTACACCGGGGAGCTGTTTTTT	CAISEAGGYTGELFF
TRBD2	TRBV7-2	TRBJ2-4	few	TGTGCCAGCCGGCGGGAGGGCCGTGCCAAAAACATTCAGTACTTC	CASRREGRAKNIQYF
-	TRBV7-6	TRBJ2-3	many	TGTGCCAGCAGTACGGAGGTAGCGAGGGTCACAGATACGCAGTATTTT	CASSTEVARVTDTQYF
-	TRBV11-2	TRBJ1-2	many	TGTGCCAGCAGCTCGACGGGGGTTTTTGGCTACACCTTC	CASSSTGVFGYTF
TRBD1	TRBV3-1	TRBJ2-2	-	TGTGCCAGCACCCATTTAGGGGGCCTGGGAGACACCGGGGAGCTGTTTTTT	CASTHLGGLGDTGELFF
TRBD2	TRBV7-2	TRBJ2-1	many	TGTGCCAGCAGCTCCGGACTAGCGGCTACCAATGAGCAGTTCTTC	CASSSGLAATNEQFF
TRBD2	TRBV20-1	TRBJ2-3	many	TGCAGTGCTAGAGCGTCTAGCGGGAGGAACACAGATACGCAGTATTTT	CSARASSGRNTDTQYF
TRBD2	TRBV12-3/TRBV12-4	TRBJ2-5	many	TGTGCCAGCAGTGCCAGCGGGATCCAAGAGACCCAGTACTTC	CASSASGIQETQYF
-	TRBV12-3/TRBV12-4	TRBJ1-2	many	TGTGCCAGCAGACTAGGGACGGAGTATGGCTACACCTTC	CASRLGTEYGYTF
-	TRBV12-3/TRBV12-4	TRBJ1-2	many	TGTGCCAGCAGTTTAGAGGGACGGTGGAACTATGGCTACACCTTC	CASSLEGRWNYGYTF
-	TRBV5-1	TRBJ2-3	-	TGCGCCAGCAGCTTGGGGGGGTCCGGCACAGATACGCAGTATTTT	CASSLGGSGTDTQYF
-	TRBV7-2	TRBJ2-5	many	TGTGCCAGCAGCTCAGCAGGGGTGGTGGAGACCCAGTACTTC	CASSSAGVVETQYF
-	TRBV6-5	TRBJ1-1	many	TGTGCCAGCAGTTACTCCCGCGGCGCGACTGAAGCTTTCTTT	CASSYSRGATEAFF
TRBD2	TRBV20-1	TRBJ2-1	many	TGCAGTGCTGGGAGGACTAGCGGAGGGCAGTTCTTC	CSAGRTSGGQFF
-	TRBV28	TRBJ2-1	many	TGTGCCAGCAGTTTCGTGGCAGGGTCCGCTGAGCAGTTCTTC	CASSFVAGSAEQFF
-	TRBV6-1	TRBJ2-7	many	TGTGCCAGCACCCACGGGACCTACTACGAGCAGTACTTC	CASTHGTYYEQYF
-	TRBV21-1	TRBJ2-2	many	TGTGCCAGCAGCAAAGGGGGGGGAATTAACACCGGGGAGCTGTTTTTT	CASSKGGGINTGELFF
-	TRBV7-2	TRBJ2-3	few	TGTGCCAGCAGCGCCACAGGGATTGCGCAGTATTTT	CASSATGIAQYF
-	TRBV2	TRBJ2-7	many	TGTGCCAGCACGGACGGCTACGAGCAGTACTTC	CASTDGYEQYF
TRBD2	TRBV20-1	TRBJ2-7	few	TGCTGTGCTAGAGAATCTAGCGGAAAGTTCCTTGGTTACGAGCAGTACTTC	CCARESSGKFLGYEQYF
-	TRBV7-8	TRBJ1-4	few	TGTGCCAGCAGCCTACTTGGCCCGGAGGAAAAACTGTTTTTT	CASSLLGPEEKLFF
TRBD2	TRBV6-2/TRBV6-3	TRBJ2-7	many	TGTGCCAGCAGTTACGTGACTAGCGGGAGTTACGAGCAGTACTTC	CASSYVTSGSYEQYF
-	TRBV14	TRBJ1-3	many	TGTGCCAGCAGCTCAGCGCCGGGCGTGGACACCATATATTTT	CASSSAPGVDTIYF